This TCR beta chain is drawn from a study of T cells after yellow fever vaccination. Study-wide background: With SMART-Seq v4 Ultra Low Input, the fractions containing low cell numbers were prepared. Study conclusions and caveats: Contaminants from the bulk population, in the form of abundant clonotypes, could be found in FACS-sorted repertoires. The booster response re-showed most primary clones: 96% CD4, about 89% CD8. Clonotype sharing between CD4 and CD8 compartments was small.

This clonotype has a handful of counts. TCRdb fed the 5' RACE reads into MiXCR, producing one record per CDR3 protein. The profile covers more than 65,000 distinct CDR3 sequences, with roughly 15% appearing a single time and roughly 25% taken by the ten largest. The specimen comprised CD8+ T cells not binding an NS4B(214-222) dextramer, sorted from PBMCs, sampled less than 25 days after the first yellow fever vaccination. The TCR was taken from a man aged 18 to 35 who received the YFV17D yellow fever vaccine.

The CDR3 nucleotides read TGTGCCAGCAGATACCTATCAGTCAATCAGCCCCAGCATTTT. Translation gives CASRYLSVNQPQHF. This chain uses TRBV6-5 with TRBJ1-5; D unclear. The V gene lost 6 bases and the J gene lost 3 bases, with 12 bases spanning the gap. Germline V gene sequence: CDR1 MNHEY, CDR2 SVGAGI. The CDR3 is made up of 14 amino acids.